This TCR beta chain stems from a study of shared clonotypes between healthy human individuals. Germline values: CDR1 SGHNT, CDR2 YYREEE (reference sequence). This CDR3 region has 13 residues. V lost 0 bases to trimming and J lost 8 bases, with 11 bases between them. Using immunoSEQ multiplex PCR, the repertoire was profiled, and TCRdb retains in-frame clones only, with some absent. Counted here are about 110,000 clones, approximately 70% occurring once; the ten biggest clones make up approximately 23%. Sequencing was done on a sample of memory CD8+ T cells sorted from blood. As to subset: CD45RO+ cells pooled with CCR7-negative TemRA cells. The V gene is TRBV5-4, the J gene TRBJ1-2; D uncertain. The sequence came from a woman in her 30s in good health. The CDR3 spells CASSLDRNRGYTF. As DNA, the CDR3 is TGTGCCAGCAGCTTGGACAGAAATAGGGGCTACACCTTC. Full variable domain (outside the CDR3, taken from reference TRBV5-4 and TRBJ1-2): ETGVTQSPTHLIKTRGQQVTLRCSSQSGHNTVSWYQQALGQGPQFIFQYYREEENGRGNFPPRFSGLQFPNYSSELNVNALELDDSALYLCASSLDRNRGYTFGSGTRLTVV.